The entry below describes one TCR beta chain. The data were obtained in a study of control samples from healthy donors and cancer patients. Only in-frame clones appear in the TCRdb table, and some are missing; sequencing was by immunoSEQ multiplex PCR. Among fewer than 300,000 clones listed, around 80% were seen once. The clonotype was recovered from a woman aged 55-75 years with lung cancer. The sequencing sample was made of PBMCs.

DNA for the CDR3: TGTGCCAGCAGCGCGGCCTCGGGGTACGATGGCTACACCTTC. The encoded protein is CASSAASGYDGYTF. The rearrangement links TRBV2 to TRBJ1-2; D is uncertain. This CDR3 has 14 amino acids. Germline CDR1 SNHLY, CDR2 FYNNEI. Trimming pared 6 bases from V and 6 bases from J, leaving 17 bases between.